This TCR beta chain was recovered during a study of identical twins (dated by TCRdb to 2016 to 2017). At the level of the whole study: TCR alpha and beta repertoires from monozygotic twins, unrelated adults of various ages and cord blood were deep-sequenced to test whether fetal clonotypes persist. To rule out contamination, the twin experiments were replicated at different times with different library preparation protocols.

This clonotype has at least ten counts. Its recognized antigen is unknown. Base-call qualities are not available, and no considerably larger clone is one nucleotide away. The trim is 4 bases for V and 7 bases for J, with a gap of 14 bases between the germline ends. Inclusive of the bounding cysteine and phenylalanine, the CDR3 is 14 residues long. Only the CDR3 part of the read is kept: 42 bases, read in frame from the first base. The germline V gene supplies CDR1 LGHNA and CDR2 YSLEER. The library was prepared using 5' RACE. The sample was run on an Illumina HiSeq 2000. Template switching added a universal primer binding site, and the final cDNA carried a unique molecular identifier that allowed TCR cDNA molecules to be counted accurately. Specific primers in the conserved constant-segment region were used to synthesize first-strand cDNA for TCR alpha and beta chains. Each cDNA library was double barcoded, with a SMART-Mk sample barcode plus Illumina barcodes, to control for contamination. TruSeq adapter sequences and Illumina sample barcodes were added in two successive PCR steps. The TCR alpha and beta cDNA libraries were sequenced on the Illumina HiSeq platform using custom primers. Regarding the original processing steps: Raw reads were processed with MiGEC to extract unique molecular identifiers, and MiXCR was used to determine CDR3 positions. Recombination models were inferred per individual with the repgenHMM and IGoR tools using an EM algorithm. Shared clonotype analysis was performed with the tcR package in R, normalizing sharing by the product of cloneset sizes. To study raw recombination without the effects of thymic and clonal selection, out-of-frame nonproductive sequences were analyzed. TCRdb itself trimmed the public reads at Q25 with fastp, ran MiXCR and retained productive beta chains. Records with the same CDR3 protein are collapsed into one entry carrying the most frequent genes and DNA. The V and J calls were not made by the authors but by TCRdb's processing. A total of around 250,000 distinct CDR3 sequences appear in this sample, about 13% of them only once. 4% to 5% of the sample is in the top ten clones.

General conclusions and limits of the study: Compared with coincidental sharing between unrelated individuals, out-of-frame TCR alpha sequences shared between twins had an excess of sequences with low generation probability. Out-of-frame TCR alpha sharing in monozygotic twins was systematically underestimated by recombination models, whereas sharing between unrelated individuals was in agreement with the recombination models. Abundant cord blood beta clonotypes had fewer insertions, young adult naive repertoires showed a similar but weaker trend, and memory repertoires showed no such trend. Because the same donors could not be followed over many years, the conclusions relied on cross-sectional statistical analysis. Zero-insertion analyses could be partly confounded by invariant T cells such as MAIT and iNKT, though diverse VJ usage argued against such confounding for most clonotypes. The excess sharing between twins in beta out-of-frame sequences was weaker because fewer shared sequences reduced the signal-to-noise ratio.

Every donor was a healthy Caucasian. Three pairs of female monozygotic twins, all aged 18 to 29 years, were included in the twin cohort. Miltenyi CD45RO+ enrichment and human naive T-cell isolation kits were used to isolate memory (CD45RO+) and naive T cells from PBMC. The same sample was also used in a study of yellow fever vaccine responses in identical twins. The second study's authors report: According to the authors, the vaccine-induced T cell response in identical twins seemed to be partly convergent and partly specific to each individual. In identical twins, the study followed T cell clones that responded to the vaccine with precision.

The TCR sequence derives from a woman between 18 and 30 years old in good health. Here the chain combines TRBV4-3 and TRBJ2-1, with an unclear D gene assignment. Input material: memory (CD45RO+) T cells sorted from blood. The cell subset or site label, read with the paper, signifies: CD45RO+ enriched T cells. This receptor has the CDR3 CASSPRPHTNEQFF. The nucleotide sequence is TGCGCCAGCAGCCCCCGGCCCCATACAAATGAGCAGTTCTTC.